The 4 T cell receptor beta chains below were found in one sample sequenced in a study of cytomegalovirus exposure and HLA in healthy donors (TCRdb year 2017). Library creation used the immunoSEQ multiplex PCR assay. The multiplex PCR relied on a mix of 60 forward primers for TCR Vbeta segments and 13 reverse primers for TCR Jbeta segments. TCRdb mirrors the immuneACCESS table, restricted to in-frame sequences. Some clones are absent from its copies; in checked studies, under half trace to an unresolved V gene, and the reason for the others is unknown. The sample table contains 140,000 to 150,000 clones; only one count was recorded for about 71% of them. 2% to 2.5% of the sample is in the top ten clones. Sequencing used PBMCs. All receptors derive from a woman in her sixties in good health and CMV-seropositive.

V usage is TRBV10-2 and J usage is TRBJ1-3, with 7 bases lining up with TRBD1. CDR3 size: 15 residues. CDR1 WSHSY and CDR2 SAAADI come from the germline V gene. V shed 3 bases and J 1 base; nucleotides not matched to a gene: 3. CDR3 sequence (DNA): TGCGCCAGCAGTGAACAGGGGAAGTCTGGAAACACCATATATTTT. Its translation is CASSEQGKSGNTIYF.

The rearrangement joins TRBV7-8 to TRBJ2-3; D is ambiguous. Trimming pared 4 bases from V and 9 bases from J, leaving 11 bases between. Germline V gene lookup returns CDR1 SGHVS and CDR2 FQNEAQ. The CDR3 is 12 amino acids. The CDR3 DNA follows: TGTGCCAGCAGCTCCGTGGCCAGGACGCAGTATTTT. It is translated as CASSSVARTQYF.

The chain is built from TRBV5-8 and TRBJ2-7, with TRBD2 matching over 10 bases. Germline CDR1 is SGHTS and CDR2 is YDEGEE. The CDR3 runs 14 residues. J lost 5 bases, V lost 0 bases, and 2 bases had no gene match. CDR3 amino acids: CASSLELAGNEQYF. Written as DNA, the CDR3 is TGTGCCAGCAGCTTGGAACTAGCGGGAAACGAGCAGTACTTC. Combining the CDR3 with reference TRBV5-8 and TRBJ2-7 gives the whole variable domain EAGVTQSPTHLIKTRGQQATLRCSPISGHTSVYWYQQALGLGLQFLLWYDEGEERNRGNFPPRFSGRQFPNYSSELNVNALELEDSALYLCASSLELAGNEQYFGPGTRLTVT.

As DNA, the CDR3 is TGTGCCAGCAGCCAAGATCCAGGGCCAGCCCAAGAGACCCAGTACTTC. It is translated as CASSQDPGPAQETQYF. V usage is TRBV4-2 and J usage is TRBJ2-5; D is possibly TRBD1 (5 bases). V lost 0 bases, J lost 1 base, and 12 bases lay in between. CDR1 and CDR2 from the germline V gene are LGHNA and YNFKEQ. The CDR3 runs to 16 residues.